The 6 T cell receptor beta chains reported below all come from one sample, sequenced in a study of Graves' ophthalmopathy and Graves' hyperthyroidism (dated by TCRdb to 2017 to 2018). TCRdb names Illumina HiSeq 2000 as the instrument used. TCR beta CDR3 regions were amplified from RNA transcripts for repertoire sequencing. HTBI primers and the Qiagen OneStep RT-PCR kit were used in a first-round RT-PCR, which was followed by a second-round multiplex PCR, size selection and purification. Using fastp at Q25 and MiXCR, TCRdb reprocessed the public reads and kept productive beta chains. Rows matching on CDR3 protein sequence are summarized as one entry with the most common DNA and genes. Recorded for this sample are some 360,000 distinct CDR3 sequences; 17% of them occurred a single time. The ten biggest clones cover around 2.4% of the sample. The sequencing input was peripheral blood. The receptor set was obtained from an adult woman with stable Graves' hyperthyroidism.

A few counts support this clonotype. The rearrangement joins TRBV2 to TRBJ2-5, with 14 nucleotides matching TRBD2. The trim removed 6 bases at V and 6 bases at J, leaving 15 bases unmatched. The CDR3 is 18 amino acids. The germline gives CDR1 SNHLY, CDR2 FYNNEI. In DNA, the CDR3 is TGTGCCAGCAGGAGCGGACTAGCGGGGGGCAAGGAGGTGAAGACCCAGTACTTC. It yields the protein CASRSGLAGGKEVKTQYF.

This clonotype was detected ten times or more. J is TRBJ1-1 and V is TRBV29-1; TRBD1 matches at 8 bases. Trimming removed 3 bases from V and 0 bases from J; junction bases left unmatched: 6. The CDR3 length is 15 residues. Germline values: CDR1 SQVTM, CDR2 ANQGSEA. This chain's CDR3 is CSVDPGGVMNTEAFF. The CDR3 DNA reads as TGCAGCGTTGACCCAGGGGGCGTCATGAACACTGAAGCTTTCTTT.

This clonotype was recorded at least ten times. This chain links TRBV6-2 or TRBV6-3 with TRBJ2-7, with 11 bases matching TRBD2. V shed 0 bases and J 3 bases; nucleotides not matched to a gene: 7. This CDR3 spans 17 amino acids. From germline, CDR1 is MNHEY and CDR2 SVGEGT. CDR3 bases: TGTGCCAGCAGTTACTCTCCCCGAGGACTAGCGGGCTACGAGCAGTACTTC. This encodes CASSYSPRGLAGYEQYF.

This clonotype was counted at least ten times. V and J are TRBV18 and TRBJ2-7, with a tentative D call TRBD2 (6 bases). Per the germline V gene, CDR1 is KGHSH and CDR2 is LQKENI. The V and J ends lost 1 base and 6 bases respectively, with 10 bases between them. The CDR3 extends over 13 amino acids. The CDR3 protein is CASSPLGGLEQYF. The CDR3 bases are TGTGCCAGCTCACCACTTGGGGGACTCGAGCAGTACTTC. Variable domain in full (rest from reference TRBV18 and TRBJ2-7): NAGVMQNPRHLVRRRGQEARLRCSPMKGHSHVYWYRQLPEEGLKFMVYLQKENIIDESGMPKERFSAEFPKEGPSILRIQQVVRGDSAAYFCASSPLGGLEQYFGPGTRLTVT.

Concerning this clonotype itself: This may be a read error: a much more frequent sequence differs by one nucleotide. The V and J genes are TRBV20-1 and TRBJ2-7, with 7 bases fitting TRBD1. CDR1 and CDR2 from the germline V gene are DFQATT and SNEGSKA (reference sequence). The CDR3 has 14 amino acids. The V segment lost 6 bases and the J segment 1 base; nucleotides outside the gene matches: 9. CDR3 DNA: TGCAGTGCCGGCCCTCGACAGGGTTCCTACGAGCAGTACTTC. The encoded protein is CSAGPRQGSYEQYF.

This clonotype was counted between two and nine times. The genes are TRBV6-2 or TRBV6-3 and TRBJ2-2; TRBD2 might be the D (6 bases). CDR3 size: 18 residues. V lost 0 bases and J 6 bases, leaving 20 bases between the germline ends. Germline V gene lookup returns CDR1 MNHEY and CDR2 SVGEGT. For the CDR3, the DNA is TGTGCCAGCAGTTACTCTCTGTTTAGCGGTAGGGCGGCCGGGGAGCTGTTTTTT. This translates into CASSYSLFSGRAAGELFF.